Shown below are 15 T cell receptor beta chains from a single sample sequenced in a study of a mutant IDH1 vaccine in newly diagnosed glioma. Indicated time point: week 35, safety follow-up. One vaccine dose held 300 ug of mutant IDH1 20-mer peptide and came with topical imiquimod. Their antigens are not known. The data were produced by immunoSEQ multiplex PCR, yet TCRdb's version contains in-frame clones alone and is incomplete. This sample has roughly 30,000 clones, with over 65% found just once. The sample in question was PBMCs, obtained from a glioma patient whose treatment included an IDH1 peptide vaccine. The origin of the receptors is a man aged 30 to 39 with glioma.

The chain combines TRBV9 with TRBJ1-1; 9 nucleotides line up with TRBD1. J lost 1 base, V lost 4 bases, and 5 bases had no gene match. The V gene's germline CDR1 is SGDLS and CDR2 YYNGEE. There are 15 residues in the CDR3. The CDR3 sequence is CASSPRGQGNTEAFF. The CDR3 nucleotides are TGTGCCAGCAGCCCTAGGGGACAGGGGAACACTGAAGCTTTCTTT.

The chain uses TRBV7-2 and TRBJ2-5; D gene ambiguous. CDR1 and CDR2 from the germline V gene are SGHTA and FQGNSA. Trimming removed 2 bases at V and 3 bases at J, with 13 bases between. CDR3 length equals 15 residues. The CDR3 here is CASSLMVGKEETQYF. The CDR3 DNA is TGTGCCAGCAGCTTAATGGTTGGAAAGGAAGAGACCCAGTACTTC.

CDR3 amino acids: CAWSVQKRGTDTQYF. CDR3 sequence (DNA): TGTGCCTGGAGTGTACAGAAGCGAGGCACAGATACGCAGTATTTT. The chain carries TRBV30 and TRBJ2-3, with D unclear. CDR1 is GTSNPN, CDR2 SVGIG, per germline (reference sequence). Trimming took 0 bases from V and 1 from J, leaving 11 bases between them. This CDR3 is built from 15 residues.

This clone occurred once. This chain uses TRBV10-2 with TRBJ2-7; 13 nucleotides agree with TRBD2. The CDR3 consists of 14 residues. J was trimmed by 5 bases and V by 2 bases; bases with no gene match: 0. The germline gives CDR1 WSHSY, CDR2 SAAADI. The CDR3 nucleotides are TGCGCCAGCAGTGAGACTAGCGGGAGGGACGAGCAGTACTTC. This sequence encodes CASSETSGRDEQYF.

J is TRBJ2-7 and V is TRBV4-2, with 9 bases lining up with TRBD2. The germline V gene encodes CDR1 LGHNA and CDR2 YNFKEQ. CDR3 length: 15 amino acids. J lost 3 bases, V lost 3 bases, and 6 bases had no gene match. The CDR3 region is CASSQGSGSIYEQYF. The CDR3, as DNA: TGTGCCAGCAGCCAGGGTAGCGGGAGTATCTACGAGCAGTACTTC.

The rearrangement uses TRBV19 and TRBJ1-1; TRBD1 matches 7 bases. The V segment lost 0 bases and the J segment 3 bases; nucleotides outside the gene matches: 10. The CDR3 length is 17 residues. The germline gives CDR1 LNHDA, CDR2 SQIVND (reference sequence). CDR3 nucleotide sequence: TGTGCCAGTAGTATAGATCATACAGGGGACGAGCACACTGAAGCTTTCTTT. Translation: CASSIDHTGDEHTEAFF.

The J gene is TRBJ2-7, the V gene TRBV5-6, with 8 positions matching TRBD2. CDR1 is SGHDT and CDR2 is YYEEEE in the germline V gene. V trimming: 2 bases; J trimming: 0 bases; junction bases outside the gene matches: 10. The CDR3 length is 17 residues. CDR3 in amino acids: CASSLWTSSRSSYEQYF. CDR3 nucleotides: TGTGCCAGCAGCTTATGGACTAGCTCAAGGTCCTCCTACGAGCAGTACTTC.

The chain uses TRBV5-4 and TRBJ1-5, with unresolved D. V was pared by 4 bases and J by 0 bases, with 8 bases between. There are 14 residues in the CDR3. In germline, CDR1 is SGHNT, CDR2 YYREEE (reference sequence). Here the CDR3 DNA reads TGTGCCAGCAGCCAGGCAGGTAGCAATCAGCCCCAGCATTTT. As protein: CASSQAGSNQPQHF. The full variable domain, its missing parts supplied by reference TRBV5-4 and TRBJ1-5, is ETGVTQSPTHLIKTRGQQVTLRCSSQSGHNTVSWYQQALGQGPQFIFQYYREEENGRGNFPPRFSGLQFPNYSSELNVNALELDDSALYLCASSQAGSNQPQHFGDGTRLSIL.

The V and J genes are TRBV7-8 and TRBJ2-7; weak D call: TRBD1 (5 bases). V was trimmed by 1 base and J by 3 bases, leaving 10 bases between them. The CDR3 has 14 residues. Germline values: CDR1 SGHVS, CDR2 FQNEAQ. The CDR3: CASSLVDRDYEQYF. For the CDR3, the DNA is TGTGCCAGCAGCTTAGTTGACAGAGACTACGAGCAGTACTTC.

J is TRBJ2-5 and V is TRBV13; TRBD2 aligns across 11 bases. The CDR3 runs 14 residues. Germline loops: CDR1 PRHDT, CDR2 FYEKMQ (reference sequence). Trimming at V came to 4 bases and at J to 3 bases, leaving 1 base not matched to a gene. In DNA, the CDR3 is TGTGCCAGCAGCTCACTAGCGGGAGAAGAGACCCAGTACTTC. This codes for CASSSLAGEETQYF.

The gene calls are TRBV10-3 and TRBJ2-3; D is perhaps TRBD2 (5 bases). Trimming took 5 bases from V and 6 from J, leaving 12 bases between them. Germline lookup yields CDR1 ENHRY and CDR2 SYGVKD. The CDR3 has 13 residues. The CDR3 sequence: CAISILGLDTQYF. The CDR3 bases are TGTGCCATCAGTATACTAGGATTGGATACGCAGTATTTT.

The chain couples TRBV6-1 to TRBJ1-2; D not certain. CDR1 is MNHNS, CDR2 SASEGT, per germline. V lost 5 bases and J 4 bases, leaving 14 bases between the germline ends. CDR3 length equals 14 residues. The CDR3 spells CASSSDGFVYGYTF. The CDR3 nucleotides read TGTGCCAGCAGTTCGGACGGGTTCGTCTATGGCTACACCTTC.

This chain joins TRBV19 and TRBJ2-1, with TRBD2 as a possible D gene (6 bases). The CDR3 is made up of 12 amino acids. CDR1 is LNHDA and CDR2 is SQIVND in the germline V gene (reference sequence). V shed 1 base and J shed 13 bases, with 11 bases lying between them. CDR3 sequence reads: CASSIAEGYQFF. CDR3 nucleotides: TGTGCCAGTAGTATAGCGGAGGGATATCAGTTCTTC.

J is TRBJ2-7 and V is TRBV7-9; TRBD2 matches 12 bases. J gave up 3 bases and V 4 bases, and 4 bases lay outside the gene matches. The CDR3 extends over 15 amino acids. Germline V gene data show CDR1 as SEHNR and CDR2 as FQNEAQ (reference sequence). CDR3 region: CASSSTSGRFYEQYF. In DNA form, the CDR3 reads TGTGCCAGCAGCTCGACTAGCGGGAGATTCTACGAGCAGTACTTC.

The V and J genes are TRBV7-2 and TRBJ2-2; D possibly corresponds to TRBD1 (5 bases). This CDR3 is built from 15 residues. The germline V gene encodes CDR1 SGHTA and CDR2 FQGNSA. The V end was cut by 7 bases, the J end by 6 bases, with 18 bases between. CDR3 in amino acids: CASTFTGDLAGELFF. DNA for the CDR3: TGTGCCAGCACCTTTACAGGTGACTTGGCCGGGGAGCTGTTTTTT.